The T cell receptor (beta chain) described here comes from a study of radiation and T cells in renal cell carcinoma. With 5 bases clipped from V and 7 bases from J, the junction kept 7 bases outside the gene matches. Germline-derived CDR1 and CDR2 are LGHNA and YSLEER. This CDR3 region has 15 residues. Sequenced by immunoSEQ multiplex PCR; TCRdb stores in-frame clones only, minus some. This sample carries 150,000 or so clones, about 88% of them seen once, and the ten largest clones take roughly 4%. Specified time point: baseline pretreatment blood. As to treatment: 15 Gy SBRT to primary tumor, nephrectomy 4 weeks later. Radiation-treated patients gave blood at baseline, week 2 and week 4. The patient's renal cell carcinoma had clear cell pathology.

The sample consisted of blood, taken from a patient whose treatment included radiotherapy and nephrectomy. The clonotype was recovered from a woman in her 70s with renal cell carcinoma. The genes are TRBV4-3 and TRBJ2-1; TRBD2 aligns across 11 bases. As DNA, the CDR3 is TGCGCCAGCAGCTTTAGCGGGGGGGCCGCGAATGAGCAGTTCTTC. Its protein is CASSFSGGAANEQFF.